These 13 T cell receptor beta chains share one sample of origin, sequenced in a study of shared clonotypes between healthy human individuals. TCRdb's table, derived via immunoSEQ multiplex PCR, lists solely in-frame clones and lacks some. The profile covers approximately 1,000,000 clones, with 70% to 85% appearing a single time and 0.89% taken by the ten largest. The sample comprised memory CD4+ T cells from PBMCs. This sample's subset: CD45RA-negative fraction. The receptors here all came from a man younger than 30 in good health. Some clones in this sample may be carry-over from other donors' samples.

CDR3 nucleotides: TGTGCCAGCAGCCAGGACGGCGCCAGCACAGATACGCAGTATTTT. Translated: CASSQDGASTDTQYF. The V and J genes are TRBV9 and TRBJ2-3; D call uncertain. This CDR3 contains 15 residues. V was trimmed by 4 bases and J by 0 bases, leaving 12 bases between them. Per germline, CDR1 SGDLS and CDR2 YYNGEE.

The chain is built from TRBV28 and TRBJ2-2; TRBD1 or TRBD2 may be the D gene (5 bases each). The CDR3 length is 13 residues. V was cut by 6 bases and J by 10 bases, with 15 bases left in between. CDR1 and CDR2 from the germline V gene are MDHEN and SYDVKM. DNA of the CDR3: TGTGCCAGCAGCCAAAACCGGGACGAGGAGCTGTTTTTT. It encodes CASSQNRDEELFF.

This chain uses TRBV5-1 with TRBJ2-1, with no clear D. CDR1 is SGHRS and CDR2 is YFSETQ in the germline V gene. Trimming cost V 0 bases and J 4 bases, with 5 bases left between them. This CDR3 comprises 13 residues. As DNA, the CDR3 is TGCGCCAGCAGCTTGGACAATTACAATGAGCAGTTCTTC. Translated: CASSLDNYNEQFF.

Of note for this clone: This may be a read error: a much more frequent sequence differs by one nucleotide. The chain joins TRBV28 to TRBJ1-6; D may be TRBD1 (5 bases). Germline CDR1 MDHEN, CDR2 SYDVKM. V lost 7 bases to trimming and J lost 4 bases, with 5 bases between them. The CDR3 has 12 residues. CDR3 DNA: TGTGCCAGCAAGGGGTATAATTCACCCCTCCACTTT. Residues: CASKGYNSPLHF.

This clone appeared once. The chain recombines TRBV6-6 with TRBJ1-1; D unresolved. Between the trimmed V and J ends, which lost 6 bases and 2 bases, there was a span of 7 bases. Per germline, CDR1 MNHNY and CDR2 SVGAGI (reference sequence). The CDR3 consists of 12 residues. The CDR3 bases are TGTGCCAGCAGCCCATCCAACACTGAAGCTTTCTTT. It specifies CASSPSNTEAFF.

The sample holds a few counts of this clone. This rearrangement joins TRBV2 to TRBJ2-3; no clear D. The CDR3 extends over 15 amino acids. V was pared by 2 bases and J by 6 bases, with 15 bases between. CDR1 is SNHLY, CDR2 FYNNEI, per germline. CDR3 bases: TGTGCCAGCAGTGAACTGGGATTAAATACGGATACGCAGTATTTT. Its translation: CASSELGLNTDTQYF.

J is TRBJ2-3 and V is TRBV29-1, with TRBD1 identical over 7 bases. V lost 7 bases, J lost 1 base, and 5 bases stayed unmatched. Germline V gene lookup returns CDR1 SQVTM and CDR2 ANQGSEA. This CDR3 is built from 13 residues. In nucleotides, the CDR3 is TGCAGCGCGACAGGGCTTGGCACAGATACGCAGTATTTT. This codes for CSATGLGTDTQYF.

This clone is a singleton in its sample. CDR3 bases: TGTGCCAGCGCACCGGGACAGGGGTTTGAAAAACTGTTTTTT. This codes for CASAPGQGFEKLFF. The rearrangement uses TRBV28 and TRBJ1-4; 10 nucleotides agree with TRBD1. The V gene end was trimmed by 8 bases and the J gene end by 7 bases; junction bases not matched to a gene: 7. The V gene's germline CDR1 is MDHEN and CDR2 SYDVKM. CDR3 size: 14 residues.

This clone has more than one count but fewer than ten. This sequence joins TRBV7-9 and TRBJ1-1, with unresolved D. Germline values: CDR1 SEHNR, CDR2 FQNEAQ (reference sequence). CDR3 length: 13 residues. V lost 2 bases to trimming and J lost 4 bases, with 8 bases between them. For the CDR3, the DNA is TGTGCCAGCAGCTTATCAGCTCTCACTGAAGCTTTCTTT. Residues: CASSLSALTEAFF.

This clone showed up just a few times. The genes are TRBV6-6 and TRBJ1-5; D not certain. CDR1 is MNHNY, CDR2 SVGAGI, per germline (reference sequence). The CDR3 has 15 amino acids. Trimming removed 0 bases at V and 4 bases at J, with 10 bases between. CDR3 in DNA: TGTGCCAGCAGTTACTCGGTTGAGAGAAATCAGCCCCAGCATTTT. Translating it yields CASSYSVERNQPQHF.

This CDR3 is CASSSQQGKDADTQYF. The CDR3 coding sequence is TGTGCCAGTAGTTCCCAACAGGGAAAGGACGCAGATACGCAGTATTTT. This rearrangement joins TRBV19 to TRBJ2-3, with D possibly being TRBD1 (6 bases). CDR3 length: 16 residues. The germline gives CDR1 LNHDA, CDR2 SQIVND (reference sequence). With 5 bases removed from V and 4 bases from J, the gap between germline ends came to 19 bases.

The chain employs TRBV7-3 and TRBJ2-4; no clear D. The V and J ends lost 5 bases and 1 base respectively, with 9 bases between them. This CDR3 region has 14 residues. The V gene's germline CDR1 is SGHTA and CDR2 FQGTGA. The CDR3 spells CASSLDHAKNIQYF. CDR3 coding DNA: TGTGCCAGCAGCCTGGACCATGCCAAAAACATTCAGTACTTC.

This chain links TRBV10-3 with TRBJ1-1; possibly TRBD1 for D (5 bases). Germline CDR1 and CDR2: ENHRY and SYGVKD. The CDR3 totals 14 residues. Trimming stripped 0 bases from V and 3 bases from J, with 8 bases between. CDR3 DNA: TGTGCCATCAGTGAGTCATCGGGGGACACTGAAGCTTTCTTT. Translation gives CAISESSGDTEAFF.